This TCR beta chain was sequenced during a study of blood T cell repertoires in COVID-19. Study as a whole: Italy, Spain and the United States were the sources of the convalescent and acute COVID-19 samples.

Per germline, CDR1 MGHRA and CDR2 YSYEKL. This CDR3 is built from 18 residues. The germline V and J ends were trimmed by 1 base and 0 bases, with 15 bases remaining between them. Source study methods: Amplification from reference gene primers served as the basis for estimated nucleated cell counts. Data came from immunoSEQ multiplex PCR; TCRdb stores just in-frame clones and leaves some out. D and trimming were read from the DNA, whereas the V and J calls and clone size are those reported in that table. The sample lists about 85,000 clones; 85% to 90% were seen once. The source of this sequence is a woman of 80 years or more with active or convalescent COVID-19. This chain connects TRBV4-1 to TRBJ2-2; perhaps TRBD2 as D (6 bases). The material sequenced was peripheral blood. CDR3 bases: TGCGCCAGCAGCCAAGGAGTCTCTAGCGTTACGAACACCGGGGAGCTGTTTTTT. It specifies CASSQGVSSVTNTGELFF.